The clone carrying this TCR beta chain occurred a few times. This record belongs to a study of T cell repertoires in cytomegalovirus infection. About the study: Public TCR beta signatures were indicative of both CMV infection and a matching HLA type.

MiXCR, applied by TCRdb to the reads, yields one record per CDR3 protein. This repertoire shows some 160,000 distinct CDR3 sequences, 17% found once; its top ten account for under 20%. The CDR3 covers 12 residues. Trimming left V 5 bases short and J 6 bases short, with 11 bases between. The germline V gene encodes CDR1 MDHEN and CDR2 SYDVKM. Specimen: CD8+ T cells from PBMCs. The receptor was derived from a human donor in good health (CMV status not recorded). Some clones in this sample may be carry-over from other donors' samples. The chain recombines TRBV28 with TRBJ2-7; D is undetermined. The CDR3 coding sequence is TGTGCCAGCAGTCCCGTGGCAAGCGAGCAGTACTTC. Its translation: CASSPVASEQYF.